Described below is a single T cell receptor beta chain sequence and its context. Sequencing used immunoSEQ multiplex PCR; TCRdb keeps in-frame clones, though not all of them. This sample has 190,000 or so clones, with around 86% found just once. Germline lookup yields CDR1 SGHRS and CDR2 YFSETQ. The CDR3 has 14 residues. V was shortened by 1 base and J by 4 bases, with 11 bases between the two germline ends. These data are taken from a study of blood T cell repertoires in COVID-19. The sequence was collected from a man aged 35-49 years with active or convalescent COVID-19. Sequenced sample: peripheral blood. V usage is TRBV5-1 and J usage is TRBJ2-5, with D hard to call. DNA for the CDR3: TGCGCCAGCAGCTTGAAACCACCAGGAGAGACCCAGTACTTC. Its protein is CASSLKPPGETQYF.